This TCR beta chain was sequenced during a study of lymphopenia after photon versus proton radiotherapy. Study-wide points: A bigger post-nadir fall in TCR diversity correlated inversely with survival time in deceased patients. Better survival with proton therapy was suggested as possible, not demonstrated.

CDR3 length: 15 amino acids. The V gene end was trimmed by 0 bases and the J gene end by 8 bases; junction bases not matched to a gene: 8. CDR1 is SQVTM, CDR2 ANQGSEA, per germline. The assay was immunoSEQ multiplex PCR, and TCRdb's table has in-frame clones only and misses some. The table shows 30,000 or so clones, with roughly 89% occurring only once. This clone has only one observation. What it binds is not known. V usage is TRBV29-1 and J usage is TRBJ2-3; TRBD2 matches at 10 bases. The source is a woman aged 55-70 years with cholangiocarcinoma. Some clones in this sample may be carry-over from other donors' samples. Here the sequenced sample was peripheral blood, taken from a patient treated with proton-based radiotherapy. In DNA form, the CDR3 reads TGCAGCGTTGAAGAAGGTAGAGCGGGGGGGGTTACGCAGTATTTT. As protein: CSVEEGRAGGVTQYF.